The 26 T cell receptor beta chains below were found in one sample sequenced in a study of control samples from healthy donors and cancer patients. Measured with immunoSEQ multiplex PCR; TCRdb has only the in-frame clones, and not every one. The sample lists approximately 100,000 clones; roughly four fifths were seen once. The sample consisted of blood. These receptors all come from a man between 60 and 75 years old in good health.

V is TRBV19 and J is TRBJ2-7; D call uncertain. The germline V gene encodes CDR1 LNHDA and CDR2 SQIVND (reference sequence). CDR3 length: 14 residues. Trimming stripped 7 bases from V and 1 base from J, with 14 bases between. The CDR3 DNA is TGTGCCAGTAAAAAACTCTGGGATTCCTACGAGCAGTACTTC. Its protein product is CASKKLWDSYEQYF.

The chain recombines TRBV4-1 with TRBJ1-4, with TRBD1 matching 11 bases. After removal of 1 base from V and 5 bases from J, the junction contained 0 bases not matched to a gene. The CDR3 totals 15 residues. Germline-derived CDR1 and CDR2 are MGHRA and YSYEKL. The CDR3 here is CASSQGTGGNEKLFF. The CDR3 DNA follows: TGCGCCAGCAGCCAAGGGACAGGGGGCAATGAAAAACTGTTTTTT.

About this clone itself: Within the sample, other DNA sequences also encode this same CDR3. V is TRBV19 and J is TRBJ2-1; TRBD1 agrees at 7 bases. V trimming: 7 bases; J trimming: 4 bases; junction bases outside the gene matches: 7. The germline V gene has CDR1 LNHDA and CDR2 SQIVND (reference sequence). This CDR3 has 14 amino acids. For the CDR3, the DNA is TGTGCCAGTACTCGGGACAGTAGTTACAATGAGCAGTTCTTC. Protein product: CASTRDSSYNEQFF.

The CDR3 bases are TGTGCCAGCAGTTACTCCCGGAGGTCTAATGGCTACACCTTC. Residues: CASSYSRRSNGYTF. The chain links TRBV6-6 to TRBJ1-2; D is unclear. In germline, CDR1 is MNHNY, CDR2 SVGAGI (reference sequence). V was shortened by 0 bases and J by 6 bases, with 11 bases between the two germline ends. The CDR3 covers 14 residues.

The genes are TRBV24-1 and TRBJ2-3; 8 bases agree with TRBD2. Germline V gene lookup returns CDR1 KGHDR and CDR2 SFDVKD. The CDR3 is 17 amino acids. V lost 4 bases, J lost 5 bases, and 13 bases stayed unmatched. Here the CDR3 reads CATSEGTNGGGKDTQYF. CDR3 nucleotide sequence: TGTGCCACCAGTGAAGGGACAAATGGCGGGGGGAAAGATACGCAGTATTTT.

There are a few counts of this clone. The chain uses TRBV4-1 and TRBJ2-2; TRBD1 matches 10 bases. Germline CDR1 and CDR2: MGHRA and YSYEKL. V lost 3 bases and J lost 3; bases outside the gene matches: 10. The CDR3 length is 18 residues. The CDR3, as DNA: TGCGCCAGCAGCCATCCCAAGACAGGGGGCAAGGACACCGGGGAGCTGTTTTTT. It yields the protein CASSHPKTGGKDTGELFF.

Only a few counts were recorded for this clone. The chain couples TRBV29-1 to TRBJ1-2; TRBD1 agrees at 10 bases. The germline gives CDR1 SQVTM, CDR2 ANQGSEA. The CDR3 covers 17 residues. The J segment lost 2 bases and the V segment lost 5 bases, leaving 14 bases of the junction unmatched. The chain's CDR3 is CSVLPPLTGGTNYGYTF. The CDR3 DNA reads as TGCAGCGTTTTACCGCCTCTGACAGGGGGCACAAACTATGGCTACACCTTC.

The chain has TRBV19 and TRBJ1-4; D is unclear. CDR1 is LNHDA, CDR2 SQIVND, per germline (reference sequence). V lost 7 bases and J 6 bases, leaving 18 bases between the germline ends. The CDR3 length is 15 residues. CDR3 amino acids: CASKTGLRGDEKLFF. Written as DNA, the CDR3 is TGTGCCAGTAAAACTGGCCTCCGGGGAGATGAAAAACTGTTTTTT.

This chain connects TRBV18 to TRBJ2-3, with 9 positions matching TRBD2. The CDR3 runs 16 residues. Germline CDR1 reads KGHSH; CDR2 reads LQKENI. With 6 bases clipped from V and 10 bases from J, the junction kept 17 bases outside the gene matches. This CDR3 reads CASSHGTSSQLGAQYF. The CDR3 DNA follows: TGTGCCAGCTCCCACGGGACTAGCAGCCAGCTTGGTGCGCAGTATTTT. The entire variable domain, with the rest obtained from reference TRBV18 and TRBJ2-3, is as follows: NAGVMQNPRHLVRRRGQEARLRCSPMKGHSHVYWYRQLPEEGLKFMVYLQKENIIDESGMPKERFSAEFPKEGPSILRIQQVVRGDSAAYFCASSHGTSSQLGAQYFGPGTRLTVL.

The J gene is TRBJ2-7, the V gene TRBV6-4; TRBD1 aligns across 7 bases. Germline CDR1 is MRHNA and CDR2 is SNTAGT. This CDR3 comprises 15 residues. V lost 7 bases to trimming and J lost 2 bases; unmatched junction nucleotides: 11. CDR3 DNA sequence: TGTGCCAGCATCTCCGGGACAGAAATCCCCTACGAGCAGTACTTC. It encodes CASISGTEIPYEQYF.

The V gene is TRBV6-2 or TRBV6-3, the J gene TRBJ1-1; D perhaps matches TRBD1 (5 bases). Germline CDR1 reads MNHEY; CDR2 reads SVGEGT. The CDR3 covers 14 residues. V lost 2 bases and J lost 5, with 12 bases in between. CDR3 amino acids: CASSYAQGRTEAFF. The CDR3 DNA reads TGTGCCAGCAGTTACGCCCAGGGAAGGACTGAAGCTTTCTTT.

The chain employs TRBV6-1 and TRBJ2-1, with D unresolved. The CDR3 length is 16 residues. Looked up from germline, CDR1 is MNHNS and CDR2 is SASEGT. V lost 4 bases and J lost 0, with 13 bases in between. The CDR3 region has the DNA TGTGCCAGCAGTGTGGAGAGCGCTAGCTCCTACAATGAGCAGTTCTTC. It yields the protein CASSVESASSYNEQFF.

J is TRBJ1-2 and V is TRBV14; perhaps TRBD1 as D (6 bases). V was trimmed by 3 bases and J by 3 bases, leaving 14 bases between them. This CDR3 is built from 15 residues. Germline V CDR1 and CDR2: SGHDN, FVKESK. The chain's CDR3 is CASSQLTGWHYGYTF. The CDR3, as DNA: TGTGCCAGCAGCCAGTTGACAGGCTGGCACTATGGCTACACCTTC.

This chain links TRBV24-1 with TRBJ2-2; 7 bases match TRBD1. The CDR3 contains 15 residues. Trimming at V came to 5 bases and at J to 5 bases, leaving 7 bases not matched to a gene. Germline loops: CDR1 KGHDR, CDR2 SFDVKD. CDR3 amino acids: CATSGTGVGTGELFF. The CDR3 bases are TGTGCCACCAGTGGTACAGGGGTGGGAACCGGGGAGCTGTTTTTT.

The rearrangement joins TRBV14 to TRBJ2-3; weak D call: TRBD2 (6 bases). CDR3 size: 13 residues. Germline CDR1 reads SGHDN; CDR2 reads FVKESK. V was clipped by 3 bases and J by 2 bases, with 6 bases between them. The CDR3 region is CASSQGLTDTQYF. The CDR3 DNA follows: TGTGCCAGCAGCCAGGGACTCACAGATACGCAGTATTTT.

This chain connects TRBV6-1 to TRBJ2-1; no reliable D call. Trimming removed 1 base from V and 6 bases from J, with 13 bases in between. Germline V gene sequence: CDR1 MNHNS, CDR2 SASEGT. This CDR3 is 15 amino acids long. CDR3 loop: CASSEGVYGSNEQFF. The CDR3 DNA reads TGTGCCAGCAGTGAAGGGGTATACGGGTCCAATGAGCAGTTCTTC.

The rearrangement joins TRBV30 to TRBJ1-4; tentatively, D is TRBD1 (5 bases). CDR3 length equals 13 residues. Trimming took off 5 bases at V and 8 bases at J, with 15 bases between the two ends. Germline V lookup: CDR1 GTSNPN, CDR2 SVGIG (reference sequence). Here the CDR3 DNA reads TGTGCCTGGGAGGAGATCGCAGGGGAAAAACTGTTTTTT. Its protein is CAWEEIAGEKLFF.

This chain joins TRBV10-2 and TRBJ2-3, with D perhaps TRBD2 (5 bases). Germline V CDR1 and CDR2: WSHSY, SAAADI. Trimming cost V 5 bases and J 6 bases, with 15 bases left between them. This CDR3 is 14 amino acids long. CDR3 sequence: CASSHKTSPDTQYF. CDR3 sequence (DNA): TGCGCCAGCAGTCACAAAACTAGTCCCGATACGCAGTATTTT.

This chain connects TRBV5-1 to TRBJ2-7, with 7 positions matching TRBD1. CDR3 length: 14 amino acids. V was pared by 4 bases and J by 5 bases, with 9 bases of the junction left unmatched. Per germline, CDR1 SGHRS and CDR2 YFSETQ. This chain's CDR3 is CASSRLDRVNEQYF. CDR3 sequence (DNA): TGCGCCAGCAGCAGATTAGACAGGGTCAACGAGCAGTACTTC.

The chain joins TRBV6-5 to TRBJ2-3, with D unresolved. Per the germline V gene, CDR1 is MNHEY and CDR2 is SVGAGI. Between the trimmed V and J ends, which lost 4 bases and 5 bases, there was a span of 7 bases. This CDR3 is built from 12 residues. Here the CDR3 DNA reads TGTGCCAGCAGTTCAGGCAGAGATACGCAGTATTTT. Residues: CASSSGRDTQYF.

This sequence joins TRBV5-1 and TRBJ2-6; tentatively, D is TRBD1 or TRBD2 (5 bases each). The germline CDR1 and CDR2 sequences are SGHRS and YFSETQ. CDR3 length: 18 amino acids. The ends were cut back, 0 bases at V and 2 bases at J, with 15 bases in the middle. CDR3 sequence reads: CASSLVLGTPPGANVLTF. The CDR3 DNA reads TGCGCCAGCAGCTTGGTTCTGGGGACCCCTCCTGGGGCCAACGTCCTGACTTTC.

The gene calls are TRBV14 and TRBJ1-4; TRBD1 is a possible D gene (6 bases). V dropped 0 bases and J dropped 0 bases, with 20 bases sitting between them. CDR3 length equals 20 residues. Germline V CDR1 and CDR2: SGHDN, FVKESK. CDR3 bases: TGTGCCAGCAGCCAAGAGGGACCTTTCAGGGGTCCCACAACTAATGAAAAACTGTTTTTT. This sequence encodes CASSQEGPFRGPTTNEKLFF.

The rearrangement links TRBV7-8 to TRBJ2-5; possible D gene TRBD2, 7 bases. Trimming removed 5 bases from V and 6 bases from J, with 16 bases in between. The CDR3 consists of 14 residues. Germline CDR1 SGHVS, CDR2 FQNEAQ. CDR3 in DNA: TGTGCCAGCAGCGCGGGGGCGCGATTACAGACCCAGTACTTC. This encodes CASSAGARLQTQYF.

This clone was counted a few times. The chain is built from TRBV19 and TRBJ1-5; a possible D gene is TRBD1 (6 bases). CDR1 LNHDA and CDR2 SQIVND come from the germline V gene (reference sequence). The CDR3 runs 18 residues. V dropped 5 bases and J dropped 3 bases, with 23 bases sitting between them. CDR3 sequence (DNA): TGTGCCAGTAGTGCTAGGACCTACAGGGTCGGGCTCAATCAGCCCCAGCATTTT. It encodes CASSARTYRVGLNQPQHF.

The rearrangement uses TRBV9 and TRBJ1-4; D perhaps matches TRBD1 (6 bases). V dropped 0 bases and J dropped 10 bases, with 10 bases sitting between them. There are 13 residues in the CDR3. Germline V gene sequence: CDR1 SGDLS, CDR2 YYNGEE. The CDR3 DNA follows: TGTGCCAGCAGCGTAGGGACAGAAGTAAAACTGTTTTTT. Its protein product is CASSVGTEVKLFF.

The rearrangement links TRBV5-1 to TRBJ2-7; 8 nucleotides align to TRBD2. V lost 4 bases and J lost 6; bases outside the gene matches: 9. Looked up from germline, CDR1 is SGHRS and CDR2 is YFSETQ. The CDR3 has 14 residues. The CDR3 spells CASSPIGRASEQYF. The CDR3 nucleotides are TGCGCCAGCAGCCCTATCGGGAGGGCCTCCGAGCAGTACTTC.